The rows below give T cell receptor beta chains drawn from one sample of a study of blood T cell repertoires in COVID-19. This table comes from immunoSEQ multiplex PCR, and its TCRdb copy is limited to in-frame clones, with some not included. Among roughly 200,000 clones listed, 80% to 90% were seen once. The sample taken for sequencing was PBMCs or T cells enriched from blood (not recorded which). These receptors were obtained from a woman aged 40-49 years with acute COVID-19. Both conserved end residues are part of each CDR3. A D gene is named only where the DNA matches it firmly. A row's size may be missing; if present it is once, few, many or a size class.

-	TRBV18	TRBJ2-1	-	15	CASSPSGGVYNEQFF	TGTGCCAGCTCACCGAGCGGAGGGGTCTACAATGAGCAGTTCTTC
-	TRBV11-3	TRBJ1-1	TRBD1	16	CASSPGQGAQDTEAFF	TGTGCCAGCAGCCCCGGACAGGGGGCTCAGGACACTGAAGCTTTCTTT
-	TRBV2	TRBJ1-2	-	14	CASNQGKVGYGYTF	TGTGCCAGCAACCAGGGGAAGGTTGGGTATGGCTACACCTTC
-	TRBV5-1	TRBJ2-2	-	16	CASSLRQGGNTGELFF	TGCGCCAGCAGCTTGAGACAGGGAGGGAACACCGGGGAGCTGTTTTTT
-	TRBV11-3	TRBJ2-5	-	15	CASSSPSVREETQYF	TGTGCCAGCAGCTCCCCCAGTGTCAGGGAAGAGACCCAGTACTTC
-	TRBV28	TRBJ2-5	TRBD2	17	CASSSLGTSGRGETQYF	TGTGCCAGCAGTTCTCTCGGGACTAGCGGGAGGGGAGAGACCCAGTACTTC
-	TRBV18	TRBJ2-2	TRBD1	15	CASSPLGQLTGELFF	TGTGCCAGCTCACCGTTGGGACAGCTCACCGGGGAGCTGTTTTTT
once	TRBV11-2	TRBJ2-5	-	14	CASSLSGGWETQYF	TGTGCCAGCAGCTTATCGGGGGGCTGGGAGACCCAGTACTTC
-	TRBV6-4	TRBJ2-3	TRBD1	16	CASSDSRTGHTDTQYF	TGTGCCAGCAGTGACTCAAGGACAGGGCACACAGATACGCAGTATTTT
-	TRBV21-1	TRBJ2-1	-	18	CASSDFLPGLADDNEQFF	TGTGCCAGCAGCGACTTCCTACCGGGACTAGCGGACGACAATGAGCAGTTCTTC
-	TRBV11-3	TRBJ2-1	TRBD1	15	CASSLDRAPYNEQFF	TGTGCCAGCAGCCTAGACAGGGCCCCCTACAATGAGCAGTTCTTC
-	TRBV9	TRBJ2-3	TRBD2	17	CASSVDWIAGVSDTQYF	TGTGCCAGCAGCGTAGATTGGATAGCGGGAGTTTCAGATACGCAGTATTTT
-	TRBV28	TRBJ1-5	-	14	CASSATGSNQPQHF	TGTGCCAGCAGTGCAACAGGGTCCAATCAGCCCCAGCATTTT
-	TRBV5-8	TRBJ2-7	-	13	CASSFSRAYEQYF	TGTGCCAGCAGCTTCTCAAGAGCCTACGAGCAGTACTTC
-	TRBV7-2	TRBJ2-1	TRBD2	16	CASSLRLAGAGGEQFF	TGTGCCAGCAGCTTACGACTAGCGGGAGCGGGGGGTGAGCAGTTCTTC
-	TRBV14	TRBJ1-2	-	14	CASSRRDGGYGYTF	TGTGCCAGCAGCCGCCGGGACGGGGGCTATGGCTACACCTTC
-	TRBV7-2	TRBJ2-1	TRBD2	14	CASNPGTIGGKQFF	TGTGCCAGCAACCCCGGGACTATCGGGGGTAAGCAGTTCTTC
-	TRBV24-1	TRBJ1-6	TRBD1	16	CATSDLTDRRDSPLHF	TGTGCCACCAGTGACTTGACGGACAGGCGGGACTCACCCCTCCACTTT
-	TRBV11-2	TRBJ2-4	-	12	CASSSQGNVQYF	TGTGCCAGCAGCTCCCAGGGGAATGTTCAGTACTTC
once	TRBV12-3/TRBV12-4	TRBJ1-1	-	13	CASSIRVNTEAFF	TGTGCCAGCAGTATTCGGGTGAACACTGAAGCTTTCTTT
-	TRBV11-1	TRBJ2-2	TRBD1	16	CASSPPGQGITGELFF	TGTGCCAGCAGCCCCCCCGGACAGGGGATCACCGGGGAGCTGTTTTTT
-	TRBV28	TRBJ2-5	-	14	CASTPLGPTETQYF	TGTGCCAGCACCCCCCTGGGGCCGACAGAGACCCAGTACTTC
-	TRBV4-2	TRBJ1-1	TRBD1	16	CASSQRETGGATEAFF	TGTGCCAGCAGCCAACGCGAGACAGGGGGGGCCACTGAAGCTTTCTTT
-	TRBV3-1/TRBV3-2	TRBJ2-2	-	13	CASSHIITGELFF	TGTGCCAGCAGCCATATTATCACCGGGGAGCTGTTTTTT
-	TRBV2	TRBJ1-1	-	16	CASSRQAPSTKTEAFF	TGTGCCAGCAGCCGACAGGCCCCTTCTACGAAGACTGAAGCTTTCTTT
-	TRBV3-1/TRBV3-2	TRBJ2-4	TRBD2	16	CASSQKLAGGKNIQYF	TGTGCCAGCAGCCAAAAACTAGCGGGAGGGAAAAACATTCAGTACTTC
-	TRBV24-1	TRBJ1-2	TRBD1	14	CATSDRRTGNGYTF	TGTGCCACCAGTGACCGAAGGACAGGGAACGGCTACACCTTC
-	TRBV7-3	TRBJ2-1	-	15	CASSLKQGPYNEQFF	TGTGCCAGCAGCTTAAAGCAGGGGCCCTACAATGAGCAGTTCTTC
-	TRBV7-2	TRBJ2-1	-	15	CASSLVRAGDNEQFF	TGTGCCAGCAGCTTAGTCAGGGCAGGGGACAATGAGCAGTTCTTC
-	TRBV19	TRBJ2-1	TRBD2	14	CASSMLAGDNEQFF	TGTGCCAGTAGTATGTTAGCGGGAGATAATGAGCAGTTCTTC
-	TRBV9	TRBJ2-3	TRBD2	14	CASSAGLSTDTQYF	TGTGCCAGCAGCGCGGGACTAAGCACAGATACGCAGTATTTT
-	TRBV9	TRBJ2-3	-	13	CASSLSGTDTQYF	TGTGCCAGCAGCTTGAGCGGCACAGATACGCAGTATTTT
-	TRBV11-2	TRBJ1-2	TRBD1	13	CASSRTGDYGYTF	TGTGCCAGCAGCAGGACAGGGGACTATGGCTACACCTTC